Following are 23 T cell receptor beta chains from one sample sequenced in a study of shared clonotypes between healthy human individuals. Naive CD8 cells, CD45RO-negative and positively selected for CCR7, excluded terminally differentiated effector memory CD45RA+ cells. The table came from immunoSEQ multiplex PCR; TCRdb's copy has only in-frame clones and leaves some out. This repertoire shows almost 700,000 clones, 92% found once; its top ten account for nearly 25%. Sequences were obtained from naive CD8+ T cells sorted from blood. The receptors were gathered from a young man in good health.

The CDR3 DNA reads TGTGCCAGCAGCACCCGAGACAGGGGGCGCGGGGACACTGAAGCTTTCTTT. Translating it yields CASSTRDRGRGDTEAFF. The V gene is TRBV27, the J gene TRBJ1-1; 10 positions match TRBD1. V was pared by 6 bases and J by 3 bases, with 13 bases of the junction left unmatched. Germline CDR1 reads MNHEY; CDR2 reads SMNVEV (reference sequence). This CDR3 region has 17 residues.

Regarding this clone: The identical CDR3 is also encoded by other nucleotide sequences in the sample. In nucleotides, the CDR3 is TGTGCCTGGAGTCTGGACAGCTACGAGCAGTACTTC. As protein: CAWSLDSYEQYF. The genes are TRBV30 and TRBJ2-7, with D maybe TRBD1 (6 bases). CDR1 GTSNPN and CDR2 SVGIG come from the germline V gene (reference sequence). V was shortened by 2 bases and J by 3 bases, with 8 bases between the two germline ends. The CDR3 has 12 amino acids.

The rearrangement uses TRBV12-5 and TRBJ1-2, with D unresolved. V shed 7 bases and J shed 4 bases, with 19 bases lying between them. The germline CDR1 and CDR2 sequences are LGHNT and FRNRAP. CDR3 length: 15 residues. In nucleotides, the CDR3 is TGTGCTAGTGCCTCGGGAACTCTCGGTGCCTATGGCTACACCTTC. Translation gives CASASGTLGAYGYTF.

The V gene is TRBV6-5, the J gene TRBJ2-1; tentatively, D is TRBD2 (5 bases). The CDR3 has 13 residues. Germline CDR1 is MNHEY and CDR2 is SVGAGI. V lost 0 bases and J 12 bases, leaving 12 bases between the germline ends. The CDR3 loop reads CASSYSDPGSQFF. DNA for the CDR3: TGTGCCAGCAGTTACTCTGATCCGGGATCGCAGTTCTTC.

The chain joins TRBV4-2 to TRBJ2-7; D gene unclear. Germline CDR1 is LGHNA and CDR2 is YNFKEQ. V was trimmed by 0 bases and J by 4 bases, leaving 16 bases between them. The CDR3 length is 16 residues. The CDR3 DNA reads TGTGCCAGCAGCCAAGAAGGCGGATGGTCCCCGTACGAGCAGTACTTC. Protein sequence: CASSQEGGWSPYEQYF.

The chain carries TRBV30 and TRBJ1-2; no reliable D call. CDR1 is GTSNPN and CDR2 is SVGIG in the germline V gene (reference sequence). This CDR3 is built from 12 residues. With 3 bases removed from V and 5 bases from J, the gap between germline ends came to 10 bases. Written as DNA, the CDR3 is TGTGCCTGGAGGGGCCTAAGTTATGGCTACACCTTC. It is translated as CAWRGLSYGYTF. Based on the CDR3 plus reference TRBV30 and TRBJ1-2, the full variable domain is SQTIHQWPATLVQPVGSPLSLECTVEGTSNPNLYWYRQAAGRGLQLLFYSVGIGQISSEVPQNLSASRPQDRQFILSSKKLLLSDSGFYLCAWRGLSYGYTFGSGTRLTVV.

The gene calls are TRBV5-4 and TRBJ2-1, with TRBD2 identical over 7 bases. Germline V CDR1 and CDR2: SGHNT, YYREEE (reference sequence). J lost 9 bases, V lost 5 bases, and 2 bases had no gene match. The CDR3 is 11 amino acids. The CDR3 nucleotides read TGTGCCAGCAGTACTAGCGTTGAGCAGTTCTTC. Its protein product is CASSTSVEQFF. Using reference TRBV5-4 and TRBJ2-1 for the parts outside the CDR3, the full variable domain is ETGVTQSPTHLIKTRGQQVTLRCSSQSGHNTVSWYQQALGQGPQFIFQYYREEENGRGNFPPRFSGLQFPNYSSELNVNALELDDSALYLCASSTSVEQFFGPGTRLTVL.

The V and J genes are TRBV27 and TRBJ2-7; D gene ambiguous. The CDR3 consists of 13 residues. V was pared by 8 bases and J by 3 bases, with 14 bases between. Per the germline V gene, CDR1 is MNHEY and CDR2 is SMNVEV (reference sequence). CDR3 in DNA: TGTGCCAGCCGCCATGGAGCCATCTACGAGCAGTACTTC. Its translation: CASRHGAIYEQYF.

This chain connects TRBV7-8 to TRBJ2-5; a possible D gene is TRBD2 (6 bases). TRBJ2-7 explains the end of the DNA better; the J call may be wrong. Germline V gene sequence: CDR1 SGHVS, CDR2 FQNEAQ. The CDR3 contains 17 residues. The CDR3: CASSSRIRATSSYEQYF. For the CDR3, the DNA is TGTGCCAGCAGCTCCAGGATCAGGGCGACTAGCTCCTACGAGCAGTACTTC.

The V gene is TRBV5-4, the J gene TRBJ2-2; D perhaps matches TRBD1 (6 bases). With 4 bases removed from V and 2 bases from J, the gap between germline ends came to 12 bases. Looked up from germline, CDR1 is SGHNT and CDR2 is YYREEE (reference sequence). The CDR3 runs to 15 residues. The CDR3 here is CASSPTGGNTGELFF. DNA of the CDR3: TGTGCCAGCAGCCCGACAGGCGGAAACACCGGGGAGCTGTTTTTT.

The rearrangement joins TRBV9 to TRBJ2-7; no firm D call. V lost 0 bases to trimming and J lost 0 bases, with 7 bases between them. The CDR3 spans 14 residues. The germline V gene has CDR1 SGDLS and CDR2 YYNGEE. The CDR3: CASSVAWSSYEQYF. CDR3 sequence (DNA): TGTGCCAGCAGCGTAGCGTGGAGCTCCTACGAGCAGTACTTC. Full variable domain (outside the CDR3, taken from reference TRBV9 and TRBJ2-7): DSGVTQTPKHLITATGQRVTLRCSPRSGDLSVYWYQQSLDQGLQFLIQYYNGEERAKGNILERFSAQQFPDLHSELNLSSLELGDSALYFCASSVAWSSYEQYFGPGTRLTVT.

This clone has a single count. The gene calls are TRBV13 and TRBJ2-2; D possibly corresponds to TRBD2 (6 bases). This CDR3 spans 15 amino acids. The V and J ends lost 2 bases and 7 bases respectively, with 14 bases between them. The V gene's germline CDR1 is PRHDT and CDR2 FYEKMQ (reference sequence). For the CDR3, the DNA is TGTGCCAGCAGCTTAAAAGACGGGAGTAACGGGGAGCTGTTTTTT. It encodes CASSLKDGSNGELFF.

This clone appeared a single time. CDR3 DNA sequence: TGTGCCAGCAGCTTAGGGCTAGCGAACTACAATGAGCAGTTCTTC. Protein sequence: CASSLGLANYNEQFF. The chain has TRBV7-3 and TRBJ2-1; TRBD2 is a possible D gene (6 bases). Trimming took 2 bases from V and 3 from J, leaving 11 bases between them. CDR1 is SGHTA and CDR2 is FQGTGA in the germline V gene. The CDR3 sequence is 15 residues long.

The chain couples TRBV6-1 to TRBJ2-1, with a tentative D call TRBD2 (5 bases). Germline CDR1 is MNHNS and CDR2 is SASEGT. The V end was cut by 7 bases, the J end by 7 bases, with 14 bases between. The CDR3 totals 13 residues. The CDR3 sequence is CASTPRRRNEQFF. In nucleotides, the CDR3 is TGTGCCAGCACCCCGAGGCGGAGGAATGAGCAGTTCTTC.

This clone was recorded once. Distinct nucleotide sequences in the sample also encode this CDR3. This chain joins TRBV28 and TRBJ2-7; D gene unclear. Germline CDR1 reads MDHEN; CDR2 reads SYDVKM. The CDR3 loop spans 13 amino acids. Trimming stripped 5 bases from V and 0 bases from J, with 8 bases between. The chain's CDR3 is CASSPLDSYEQYF. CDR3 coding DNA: TGTGCCAGCAGTCCCCTAGACTCCTACGAGCAGTACTTC.

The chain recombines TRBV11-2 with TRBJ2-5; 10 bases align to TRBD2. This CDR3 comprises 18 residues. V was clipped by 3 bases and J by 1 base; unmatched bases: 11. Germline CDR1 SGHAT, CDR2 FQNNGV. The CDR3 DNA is TGTGCCAGCAGCTTCGAACCCAGCGGGGGGGAAAGCCAAGAGACCCAGTACTTC. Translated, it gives CASSFEPSGGESQETQYF.

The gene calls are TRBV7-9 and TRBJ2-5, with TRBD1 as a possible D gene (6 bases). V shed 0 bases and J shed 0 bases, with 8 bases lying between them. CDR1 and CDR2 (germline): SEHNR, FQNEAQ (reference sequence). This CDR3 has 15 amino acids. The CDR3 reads CASSLARDNQETQYF. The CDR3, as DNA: TGTGCCAGCAGCTTAGCCCGGGACAACCAAGAGACCCAGTACTTC.

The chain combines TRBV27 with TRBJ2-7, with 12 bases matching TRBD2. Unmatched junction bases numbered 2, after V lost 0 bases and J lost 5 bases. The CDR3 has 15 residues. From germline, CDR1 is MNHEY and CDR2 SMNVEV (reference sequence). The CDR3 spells CASSLSRLAGDEQYF. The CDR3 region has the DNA TGTGCCAGCAGTTTATCCCGACTAGCGGGAGACGAGCAGTACTTC.

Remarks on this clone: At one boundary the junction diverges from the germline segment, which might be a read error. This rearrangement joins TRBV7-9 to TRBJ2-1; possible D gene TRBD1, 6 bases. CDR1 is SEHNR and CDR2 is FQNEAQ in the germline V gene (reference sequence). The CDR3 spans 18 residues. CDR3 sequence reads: CASRLGRITDRTYNEQFF. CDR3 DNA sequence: TGTGCCAGCCGCTTAGGCAGGATCACGGACAGAACCTACAATGAGCAGTTCTTC.

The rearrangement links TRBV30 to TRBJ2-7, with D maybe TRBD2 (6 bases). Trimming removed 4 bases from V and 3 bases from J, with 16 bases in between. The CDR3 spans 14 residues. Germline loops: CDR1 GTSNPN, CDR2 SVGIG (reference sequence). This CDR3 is CAWKWSSGRYEQYF. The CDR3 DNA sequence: TGTGCCTGGAAATGGAGTAGCGGACGCTACGAGCAGTACTTC.

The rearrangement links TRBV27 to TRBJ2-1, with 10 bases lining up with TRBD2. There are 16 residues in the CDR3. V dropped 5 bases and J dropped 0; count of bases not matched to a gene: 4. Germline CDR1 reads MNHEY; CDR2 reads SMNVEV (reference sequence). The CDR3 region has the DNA TGTGCCAGCAGTCCCTTAGCGGGAGGCTCCTACAATGAGCAGTTCTTC. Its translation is CASSPLAGGSYNEQFF.

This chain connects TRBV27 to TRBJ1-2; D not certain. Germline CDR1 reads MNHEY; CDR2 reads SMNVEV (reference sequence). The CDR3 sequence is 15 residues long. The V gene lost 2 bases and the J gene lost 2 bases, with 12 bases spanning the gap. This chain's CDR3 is CASSLTVNPNYGYTF. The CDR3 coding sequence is TGTGCCAGCAGTTTAACGGTCAACCCGAACTATGGCTACACCTTC.

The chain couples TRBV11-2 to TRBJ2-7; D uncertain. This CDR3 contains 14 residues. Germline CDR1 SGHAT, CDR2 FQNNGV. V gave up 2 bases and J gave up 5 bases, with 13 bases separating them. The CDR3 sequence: CASSLLTGADEQYF. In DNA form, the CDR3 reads TGTGCCAGCAGCTTATTAACGGGTGCAGACGAGCAGTACTTC. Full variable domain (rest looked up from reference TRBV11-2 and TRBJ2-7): EAGVAQSPRYKIIEKRQSVAFWCNPISGHATLYWYQQILGQGPKLLIQFQNNGVVDDSQLPKDRFSAERLKGVDSTLKIQPAKLEDSAVYLCASSLLTGADEQYFGPGTRLTVT.